In its sample, the clone carrying this T cell receptor beta chain was seen a few times. Its specificity is unknown. This specimen comes from a study of T cell responses to AZD1222 COVID-19 vaccine. Study in general: Second doses at about 4 or about 12 weeks were pooled.

Overall study findings and caveats: Donors, mostly white British, included more females; clonal diversity was possibly underestimated.

Produced via immunoSEQ multiplex PCR; TCRdb's table is partial and in-frame only. This table holds approximately 150,000 clones, roughly 90% found once. The V and J ends lost 5 bases and 7 bases respectively, with 9 bases between them. The CDR3 runs to 11 residues. CDR1 and CDR2 from the germline V gene are SGHTA and FQGNSA. This clonotype was sampled from an adult in good health. The material was peripheral blood, obtained on day 0 of AZD1222 vaccination. This rearrangement joins TRBV7-2 to TRBJ2-7; D gene uncertain. The CDR3 sequence is CASSVTPEQYF. The DNA for the CDR3 is TGTGCCAGCAGCGTCACTCCGGAGCAGTACTTC.